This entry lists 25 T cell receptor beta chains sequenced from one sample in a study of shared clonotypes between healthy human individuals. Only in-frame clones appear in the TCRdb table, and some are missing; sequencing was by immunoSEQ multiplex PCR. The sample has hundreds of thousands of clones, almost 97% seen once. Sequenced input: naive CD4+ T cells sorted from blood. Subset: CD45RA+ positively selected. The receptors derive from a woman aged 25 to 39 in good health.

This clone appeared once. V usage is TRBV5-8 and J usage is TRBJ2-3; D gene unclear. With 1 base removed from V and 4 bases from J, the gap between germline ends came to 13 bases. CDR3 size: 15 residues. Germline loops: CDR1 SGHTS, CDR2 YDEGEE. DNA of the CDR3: TGTGCCAGCAGCTTGAGTCTCCAAAGCCCAGATACGCAGTATTTT. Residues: CASSLSLQSPDTQYF.

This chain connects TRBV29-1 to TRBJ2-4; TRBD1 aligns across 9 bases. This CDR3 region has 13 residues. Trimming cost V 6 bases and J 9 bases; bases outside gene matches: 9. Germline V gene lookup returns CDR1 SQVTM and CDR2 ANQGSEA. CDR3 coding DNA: TGCAGCGTCGGACAGGGGATGGGAGGCATTCAGTACTTC. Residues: CSVGQGMGGIQYF.

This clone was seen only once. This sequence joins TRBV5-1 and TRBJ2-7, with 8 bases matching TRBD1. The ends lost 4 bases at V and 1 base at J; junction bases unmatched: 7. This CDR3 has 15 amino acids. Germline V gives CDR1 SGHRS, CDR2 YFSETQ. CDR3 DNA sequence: TGCGCCAGCAGCCTTCAGGGGGCGATATCCTACGAGCAGTACTTC. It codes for CASSLQGAISYEQYF.

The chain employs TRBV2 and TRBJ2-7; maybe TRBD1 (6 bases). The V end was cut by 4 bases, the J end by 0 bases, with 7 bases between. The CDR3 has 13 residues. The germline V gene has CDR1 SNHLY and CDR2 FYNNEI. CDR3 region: CASSAGHSYEQYF. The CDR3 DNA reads TGTGCCAGCAGTGCGGGACACTCCTACGAGCAGTACTTC. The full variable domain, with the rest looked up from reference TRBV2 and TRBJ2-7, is EPEVTQTPSHQVTQMGQEVILRCVPISNHLYFYWYRQILGQKVEFLVSFYNNEISEKSEIFDDQFSVERPDGSNFTLKIRSTKLEDSAMYFCASSAGHSYEQYFGPGTRLTVT.

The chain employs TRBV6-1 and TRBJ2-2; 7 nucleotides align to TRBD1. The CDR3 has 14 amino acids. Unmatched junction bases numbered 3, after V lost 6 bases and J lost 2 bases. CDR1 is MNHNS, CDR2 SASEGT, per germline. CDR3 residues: CASRTGPNTGELFF. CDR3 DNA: TGTGCCAGCAGGACAGGGCCTAACACCGGGGAGCTGTTTTTT.

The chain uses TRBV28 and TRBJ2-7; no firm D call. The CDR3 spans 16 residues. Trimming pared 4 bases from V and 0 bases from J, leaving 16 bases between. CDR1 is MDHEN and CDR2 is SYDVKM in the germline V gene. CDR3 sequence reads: CASSSQDPSHSYEQYF. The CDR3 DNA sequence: TGTGCCAGCAGTTCCCAGGACCCCAGCCACTCCTACGAGCAGTACTTC. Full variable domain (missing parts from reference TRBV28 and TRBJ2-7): DVKVTQSSRYLVKRTGEKVFLECVQDMDHENMFWYRQDPGLGLRLIYFSYDVKMKEKGDIPEGYSVSREKKERFSLILESASTNQTSMYLCASSSQDPSHSYEQYFGPGTRLTVT.

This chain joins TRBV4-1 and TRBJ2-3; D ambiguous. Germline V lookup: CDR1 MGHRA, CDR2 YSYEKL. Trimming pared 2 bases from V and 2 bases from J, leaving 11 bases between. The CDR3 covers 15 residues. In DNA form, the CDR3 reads TGCGCCAGCAGCCAACGACCCGCGGACACAGATACGCAGTATTTT. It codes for CASSQRPADTDTQYF.

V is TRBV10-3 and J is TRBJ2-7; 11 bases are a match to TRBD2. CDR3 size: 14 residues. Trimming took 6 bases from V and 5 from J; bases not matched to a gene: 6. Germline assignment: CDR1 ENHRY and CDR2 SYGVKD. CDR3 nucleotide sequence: TGTGCCATCAGCCCGACTAGCGGGATCCACGAGCAGTACTTC. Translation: CAISPTSGIHEQYF.

The CDR3 sequence is CASSLVLPGQGALREKLFF. The CDR3 bases are TGTGCCAGCAGCTTAGTCCTCCCGGGACAGGGGGCTCTGCGTGAAAAACTGTTTTTT. The chain uses TRBV7-7 and TRBJ1-4, with TRBD1 matching over 12 bases. The V segment lost 1 base and the J segment 7 bases; nucleotides outside the gene matches: 13. Germline values: CDR1 SSHAT, CDR2 FNYEAQ (reference sequence). The CDR3 sequence is 19 residues long.

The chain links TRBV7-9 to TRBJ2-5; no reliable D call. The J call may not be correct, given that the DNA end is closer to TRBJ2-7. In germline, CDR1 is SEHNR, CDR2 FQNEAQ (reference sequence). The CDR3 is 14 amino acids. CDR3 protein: CASSLAEDSYEQYF. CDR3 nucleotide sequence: TGTGCCAGCAGCTTAGCCGAGGACTCCTACGAGCAGTACTTC.

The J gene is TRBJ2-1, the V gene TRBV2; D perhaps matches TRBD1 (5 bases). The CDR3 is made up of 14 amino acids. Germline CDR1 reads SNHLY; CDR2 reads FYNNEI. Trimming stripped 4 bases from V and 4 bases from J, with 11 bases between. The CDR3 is CASSGDSSYNEQFF. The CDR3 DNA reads TGTGCCAGCAGTGGCGACAGTAGTTACAATGAGCAGTTCTTC.

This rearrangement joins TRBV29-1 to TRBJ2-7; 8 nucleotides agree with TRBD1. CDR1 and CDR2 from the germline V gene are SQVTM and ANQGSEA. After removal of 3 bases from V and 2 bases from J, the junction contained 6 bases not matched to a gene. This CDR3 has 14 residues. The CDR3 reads CSVDPGTGTYEQYF. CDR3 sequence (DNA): TGCAGCGTTGACCCCGGGACAGGAACCTACGAGCAGTACTTC.

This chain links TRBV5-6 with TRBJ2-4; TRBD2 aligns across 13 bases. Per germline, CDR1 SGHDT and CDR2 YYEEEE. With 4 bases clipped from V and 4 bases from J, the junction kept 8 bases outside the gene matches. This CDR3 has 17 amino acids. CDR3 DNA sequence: TGTGCCAGCAGCAGAGCCGGGACTAGCGGGGAAAAAAACATTCAGTACTTC. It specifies CASSRAGTSGEKNIQYF.

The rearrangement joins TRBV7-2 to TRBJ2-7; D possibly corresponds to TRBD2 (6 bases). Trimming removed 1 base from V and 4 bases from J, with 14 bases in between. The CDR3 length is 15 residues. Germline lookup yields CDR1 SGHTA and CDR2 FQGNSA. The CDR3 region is CASSLGGTQIYEQYF. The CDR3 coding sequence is TGTGCCAGCAGCTTAGGCGGGACTCAAATTTACGAGCAGTACTTC.

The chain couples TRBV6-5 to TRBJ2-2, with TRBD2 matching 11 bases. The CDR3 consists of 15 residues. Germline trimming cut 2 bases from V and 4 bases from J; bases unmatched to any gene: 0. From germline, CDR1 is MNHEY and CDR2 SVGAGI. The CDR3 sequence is CASSYTSGSTGELFF. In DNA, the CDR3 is TGTGCCAGCAGTTACACTAGCGGGAGCACCGGGGAGCTGTTTTTT.

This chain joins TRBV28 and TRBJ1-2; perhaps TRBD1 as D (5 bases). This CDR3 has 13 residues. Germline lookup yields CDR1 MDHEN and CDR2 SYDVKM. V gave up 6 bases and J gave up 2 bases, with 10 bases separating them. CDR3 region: CASSLRQNYGYTF. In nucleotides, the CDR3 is TGTGCCAGCAGCCTCCGACAGAACTATGGCTACACCTTC.

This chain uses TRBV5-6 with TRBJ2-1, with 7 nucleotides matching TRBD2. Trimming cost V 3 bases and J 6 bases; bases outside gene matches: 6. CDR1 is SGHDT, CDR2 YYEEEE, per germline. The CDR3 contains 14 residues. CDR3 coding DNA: TGTGCCAGCAGCTCATTGACTAGCAGCAATGAGCAGTTCTTC. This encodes CASSSLTSSNEQFF.

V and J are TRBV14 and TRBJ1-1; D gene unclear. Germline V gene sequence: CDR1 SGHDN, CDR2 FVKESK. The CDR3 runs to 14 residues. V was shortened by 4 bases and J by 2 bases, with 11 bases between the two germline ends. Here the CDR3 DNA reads TGTGCCAGCAGCCGTGGCGGAGTTAACACTGAAGCTTTCTTT. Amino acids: CASSRGGVNTEAFF.

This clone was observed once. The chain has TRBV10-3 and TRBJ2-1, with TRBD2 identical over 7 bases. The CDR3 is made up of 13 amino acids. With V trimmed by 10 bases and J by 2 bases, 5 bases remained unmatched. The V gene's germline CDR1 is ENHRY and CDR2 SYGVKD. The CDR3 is CATSSGTYNEQFF. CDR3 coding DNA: TGTGCCACCTCTAGCGGAACCTACAATGAGCAGTTCTTC.

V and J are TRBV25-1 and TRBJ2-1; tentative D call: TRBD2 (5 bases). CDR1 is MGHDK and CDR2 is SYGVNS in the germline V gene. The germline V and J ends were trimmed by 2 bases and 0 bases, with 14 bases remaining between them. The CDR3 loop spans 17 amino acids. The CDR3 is CASSEVSGVSSYNEQFF. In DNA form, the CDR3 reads TGTGCCAGCAGTGAAGTGTCCGGGGTCAGCTCCTACAATGAGCAGTTCTTC.

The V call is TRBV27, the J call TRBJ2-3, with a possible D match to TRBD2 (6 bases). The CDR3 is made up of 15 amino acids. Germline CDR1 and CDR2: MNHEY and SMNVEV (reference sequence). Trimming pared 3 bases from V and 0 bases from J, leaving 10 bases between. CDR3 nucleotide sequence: TGTGCCAGCAGTTTGTGGGAGGCTAGCACAGATACGCAGTATTTT. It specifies CASSLWEASTDTQYF.

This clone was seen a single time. The CDR3 bases are TGTGCCAGCAGCTTAGAGAGGGGACAGACCGGGGAGCTGTTTTTT. Protein: CASSLERGQTGELFF. V gene TRBV11-3 combines with J gene TRBJ2-2; 7 nucleotides agree with TRBD1. The ends lost 0 bases at V and 5 bases at J; junction bases unmatched: 3. The CDR3 loop spans 15 amino acids. The V gene's germline CDR1 is SGHNT and CDR2 YENEEA.

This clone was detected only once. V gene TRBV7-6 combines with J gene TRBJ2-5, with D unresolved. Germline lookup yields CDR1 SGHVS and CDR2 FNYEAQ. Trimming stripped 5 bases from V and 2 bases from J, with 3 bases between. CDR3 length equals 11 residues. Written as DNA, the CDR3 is TGTGCCAGCAGCCAACAAGAGACCCAGTACTTC. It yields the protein CASSQQETQYF.

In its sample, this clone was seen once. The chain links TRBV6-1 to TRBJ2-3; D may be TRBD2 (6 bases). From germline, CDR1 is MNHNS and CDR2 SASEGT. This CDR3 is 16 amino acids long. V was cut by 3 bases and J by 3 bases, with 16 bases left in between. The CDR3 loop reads CASSDLVGGNTDTQYF. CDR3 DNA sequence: TGTGCCAGCAGTGATCTAGTGGGGGGTAATACAGATACGCAGTATTTT.

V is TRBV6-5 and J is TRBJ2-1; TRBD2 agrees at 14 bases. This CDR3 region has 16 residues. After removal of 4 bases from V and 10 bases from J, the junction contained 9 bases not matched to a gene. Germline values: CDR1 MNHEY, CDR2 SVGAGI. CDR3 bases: TGTGCCAGCAGTTTATCCGGGACTAGCGGGAGTGGGGAGCAGTTCTTC. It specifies CASSLSGTSGSGEQFF.